These T cell receptor beta chains were read from a single sample in a study of cytomegalovirus exposure and HLA in healthy donors. Sequencing was performed with immunoSEQ multiplex PCR; in TCRdb, only in-frame clones are kept and a portion is missing. This table holds about 120,000 clones, around 80% found once. The sequencing sample was made of PBMCs. The receptors were gathered from a man between 50 and 59 years old in good health and CMV-seronegative. Each CDR3 is given with its conserved first and last residue. Fields, in order: CDR3 length, J gene, V gene, D gene, clone size, CDR3 DNA, CDR3 protein. The D gene is left open where the match is weak. Size values are once, few and many counts, or a class for expanded clones, and some rows have none.

>13|TRBJ1-1|TRBV4-3|NA|NA
TGCGCCAGCAGCCCGGCAGGGTTCCACGAAGCTTTCTTT
CASSPAGFHEAFF
>17|TRBJ1-5|TRBV19|NA|NA
TGTGCCAGTAGTACACCCAGGGGCTGGGATAGCAATCAGCCCCAGCATTTT
CASSTPRGWDSNQPQHF
>16|TRBJ1-2|TRBV7-9|NA|NA
TGTGCCAGCAGCTTCCCTGGAGGGCCCCCTAACTATGGCTACACCTTC
CASSFPGGPPNYGYTF
>13|TRBJ2-7|TRBV7-9|TRBD2|NA
TGTGCCAGCAGCTTAGTTCGGGGGGACGAGCAGTACTTC
CASSLVRGDEQYF
>17|TRBJ2-3|TRBV7-2|NA|NA
TGTGCCAGCAGCTTAAAATTAGCGGAGACGAACACAGATACGCAGTATTTT
CASSLKLAETNTDTQYF
>13|TRBJ2-7|TRBV13|NA|NA
TGTGCCAGCAGCGGAGGCCGCTCCTACGAGCAGTACTTC
CASSGGRSYEQYF
>12|TRBJ1-1|TRBV28|NA|NA
TGTGCCAGCAGTTTAGGCTACACTGAAGCTTTCTTT
CASSLGYTEAFF
>18|TRBJ2-1|TRBV13|TRBD2|NA
TGTGCCAGCAGCTTAAACTTCTGGCGGGGGGGCGTCGACAATGAGCAGTTCTTC
CASSLNFWRGGVDNEQFF
>13|TRBJ1-6|TRBV5-3|NA|NA
TGTGCCAGAAGCTTGTTTCGGAATTCACCCCTCCACTTT
CARSLFRNSPLHF
>16|TRBJ2-7|TRBV5-1|TRBD1|NA
TGCGCCAGCAGCTTGAGCCGGGACAGAACAACCTACGAGCAGTACTTC
CASSLSRDRTTYEQYF
>12|TRBJ1-1|TRBV29-1|NA|NA
TGCAGCGTTGAAGCCCCAGGCACTGAAGCTTTCTTT
CSVEAPGTEAFF
>17|TRBJ2-1|TRBV7-6|TRBD2|NA
TGTGCCAGCAGCTTATTCGTCCTAGCGGCCTCCTACAATGAGCAGTTCTTC
CASSLFVLAASYNEQFF
>14|TRBJ2-5|TRBV10-3|TRBD1|NA
TGTGCCATCAGCGGGACAGGGGGGCAAGAGACCCAGTACTTC
CAISGTGGQETQYF
>15|TRBJ2-1|TRBV29-1|TRBD2|NA
TGCAGCTCCAGTACTAGCGGGGGGGCAATGGGCGAGCAGTTCTTC
CSSSTSGGAMGEQFF
>13|TRBJ2-1|TRBV7-3|TRBD1|NA
TGTGCCAGCAGCTCAGGACAGGGGGGTGAGCAGTTCTTC
CASSSGQGGEQFF
>14|TRBJ1-1|TRBV5-4|NA|NA
TGTGCCAGCGACCGGATAGGCGAGGACACTGAAGTTTTCTTT
CASDRIGEDTEVFF
>15|TRBJ2-5|TRBV4-3|TRBD2|NA
TGCGCCAGCAGCCAAGATTGGGCGGGGGAGGAGACCCAGTACTTC
CASSQDWAGEETQYF
>15|TRBJ2-1|TRBV27|TRBD2|NA
TGTGCCAGCAGTACCCTAGCGGGGTCCTACAATGAGCAGTTCTTC
CASSTLAGSYNEQFF
>16|TRBJ1-5|TRBV10-1|TRBD1|once
TGCGCCAGCAGTGACCCGAGACAGGGAAGGAATCAGCCCCAGCATTTT
CASSDPRQGRNQPQHF
>15|TRBJ1-2|TRBV25-1|TRBD1|NA
TGTGCCAGCAGTTCACCACAGGGGCCAAGACGGGGCTACACCTTC
CASSSPQGPRRGYTF